The 5 T cell receptor beta chains given below trace back to one sample, sequenced in a study of cytomegalovirus exposure and HLA in healthy donors. Vbeta (60) and Jbeta (13) primers were used in the PCR. The method was immunoSEQ multiplex PCR; TCRdb's version includes in-frame clones alone and lacks a portion of them. The table lists about 140,000 clones, 79% of them singletons. The sequencing input was PBMCs. The receptors were gathered from a male donor in good health and CMV-seronegative.

In this sample, this clone turned up a few times. J is TRBJ2-7 and V is TRBV4-3; 9 bases fit TRBD2. The length of the CDR3 is 15 residues. J lost 3 bases, V lost 2 bases, and 5 bases had no gene match. Germline V gene data show CDR1 as LGHNA and CDR2 as YSLEER. The CDR3 protein is CASSQIQRGVYEQYF. In nucleotides, the CDR3 is TGCGCCAGCAGCCAAATCCAGCGGGGGGTCTACGAGCAGTACTTC.

DNA for the CDR3: TGTGCCAGCACTACCCACGCCTTCTCTGGAAACACCATATATTTT. Protein: CASTTHAFSGNTIYF. The chain employs TRBV2 and TRBJ1-3; D gene uncertain. Trimming pared 7 bases from V and 0 bases from J, leaving 13 bases between. The V gene's germline CDR1 is SNHLY and CDR2 FYNNEI. CDR3 length equals 15 residues.

This clone was seen a handful of times. V is TRBV6-5 and J is TRBJ2-7; 9 nucleotides agree with TRBD1. Per the germline V gene, CDR1 is MNHEY and CDR2 is SVGAGI. The CDR3 totals 16 residues. V shed 0 bases and J 5 bases; nucleotides not matched to a gene: 8. CDR3 in amino acids: CASSYSRGTGKHEQYF. The CDR3 coding sequence is TGTGCCAGCAGTTACTCCAGGGGGACAGGGAAGCACGAGCAGTACTTC.

The V and J genes are TRBV7-2 and TRBJ2-2; possibly TRBD1 for D (5 bases). Per the germline V gene, CDR1 is SGHTA and CDR2 is FQGNSA. The CDR3 is 13 amino acids. V lost 5 bases to trimming and J lost 7 bases, with 11 bases between them. The CDR3 sequence is CASSATGIGELFF. The CDR3 DNA reads TGTGCCAGCAGCGCCACAGGAATCGGGGAGCTGTTTTTT.

Only a few counts were recorded for this clone. This CDR3 is CASSQDGGSTANEKLFF. The CDR3 coding sequence is TGCGCCAGCAGCCAAGACGGCGGGAGTACAGCTAATGAAAAACTGTTTTTT. The rearrangement joins TRBV4-1 to TRBJ1-4, with no clear D. CDR3 length equals 17 residues. In germline, CDR1 is MGHRA, CDR2 YSYEKL. Trimming pared 0 bases from V and 3 bases from J, leaving 14 bases between.